A few counts support the clone carrying this TCR beta chain. The PCR ran on 60 Vbeta and 13 Jbeta primers. Measured with immunoSEQ multiplex PCR; TCRdb has only the in-frame clones, and not every one. This sample yields around 220,000 clones, of which 60% to 80% are seen a single time; less than 2% belongs to the top ten. The data derive from a study of cytomegalovirus exposure and HLA in healthy donors. CDR3 length: 15 amino acids. The germline V gene encodes CDR1 KGHSH and CDR2 LQKENI. The V gene end was trimmed by 3 bases and the J gene end by 6 bases; junction bases not matched to a gene: 5. The chain has TRBV18 and TRBJ1-3, with TRBD1 matching over 10 bases. Sequencing input: PBMCs. The clonotype was recovered from a woman under 40 in good health and CMV-seronegative. CDR3 sequence reads: CASSPGQGQKNTIYF. Written as DNA, the CDR3 is TGTGCCAGCTCACCGGGACAGGGGCAAAAAAACACCATATATTTT.